This record concerns one T cell receptor beta chain sequence. The V and J ends lost 4 bases and 5 bases, in that order; junction bases with no gene match: 5. This CDR3 is built from 14 residues. Germline CDR1 reads SGHTS; CDR2 reads YDEGEE. Those enrolled in Seattle joined during active infection and were followed longitudinally afterward. The record originates from a study of blood T cell repertoires in COVID-19. Looking at the study overall: The samples span acute and convalescent COVID-19 from the United States, Italy and Spain. Sample material is recorded as cDNA or gDNA derived from T cells, B-cell-depleted T cells, or PBMCs.

In the source study's methods: Reference gene primer amplification yielded estimated nucleated cell counts. Sequencing used immunoSEQ multiplex PCR; TCRdb keeps in-frame clones, though not all of them. V, J and clone size were drawn from that table, and D and trimming were deduced from the DNA. This table has 200,000 or so clones, about 85% appearing once. The sequenced sample was peripheral blood. The genes are TRBV5-8 and TRBJ1-5; 8 bases fit TRBD1. The sequence was obtained from a person between 65 and 80 years old with COVID-19, enrolled during active disease. The CDR3, as DNA: TGTGCCAGCAGCCTTCAGGGGGCGGATCAGCCCCAGCATTTT. Translating gives CASSLQGADQPQHF.